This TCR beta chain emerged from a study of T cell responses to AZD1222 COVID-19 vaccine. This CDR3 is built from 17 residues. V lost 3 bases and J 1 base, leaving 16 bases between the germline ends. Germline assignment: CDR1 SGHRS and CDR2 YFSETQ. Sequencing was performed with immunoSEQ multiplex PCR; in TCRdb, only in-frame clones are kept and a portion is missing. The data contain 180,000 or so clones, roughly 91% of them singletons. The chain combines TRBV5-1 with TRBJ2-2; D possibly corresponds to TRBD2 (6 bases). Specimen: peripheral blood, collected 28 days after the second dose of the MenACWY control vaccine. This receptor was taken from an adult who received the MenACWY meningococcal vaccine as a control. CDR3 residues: CASSSLSGTVNTGELFF. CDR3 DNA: TGCGCCAGCAGCTCACTCTCCGGGACTGTGAACACCGGGGAGCTGTTTTTT.